One and the same sample provided the 8 T cell receptor beta chains below, sequenced in a study of T cells in Graves' hyperthyroidism and ophthalmopathy. It was RNA transcripts that yielded the amplified TCR beta CDR3 regions. HTBI primers were used for first-round RT-PCR of the TCR CDR3. TCRdb fed the multiplex PCR reads into MiXCR, producing one record per CDR3 protein. The sample includes just over 550,000 distinct CDR3 sequences, 46% of them seen just once. Sequences were obtained from peripheral blood or thyroid tissue (not recorded which). The receptor set was obtained from a woman aged 18 to 35 with Graves' hyperthyroidism.

This clonotype turned up a few times. This sequence joins TRBV19 and TRBJ1-2; 9 bases align to TRBD1. V lost 5 bases to trimming and J lost 7 bases; unmatched junction nucleotides: 8. This CDR3 contains 14 residues. Per the germline V gene, CDR1 is LNHDA and CDR2 is SQIVND (reference sequence). CDR3 in DNA: TGTGCCAGTAGTGTCCGCGAGGACAGGGGTGGCTACACCTTC. This encodes CASSVREDRGGYTF.

The chain joins TRBV6-6 to TRBJ1-2; tentatively, D is TRBD1 (5 bases). From germline, CDR1 is MNHNY and CDR2 SVGAGI (reference sequence). Between the trimmed V and J ends, which lost 2 bases and 4 bases, there was a span of 8 bases. The CDR3 is 13 residues long. The CDR3: CASSYNRIYGYTF. The DNA of the CDR3 is TGTGCCAGCAGTTACAACAGGATCTATGGCTACACCTTC.

This CDR3 is CASSSYRGREKLFF. In DNA form, the CDR3 reads TGTGCCAGCAGCTCGTACAGGGGGCGCGAAAAACTGTTTTTT. The J gene is TRBJ1-4, the V gene TRBV7-9, with 9 bases lining up with TRBD1. Germline trimming cut 4 bases from V and 8 bases from J; bases unmatched to any gene: 5. CDR1 and CDR2 from the germline V gene are SEHNR and FQNEAQ (reference sequence). This CDR3 has 14 residues. Full variable domain (outside the CDR3, taken from reference TRBV7-9 and TRBJ1-4): DTGVSQNPRHKITKRGQNVTFRCDPISEHNRLYWYRQTLGQGPEFLTYFQNEAQLEKSRLLSDRFSAERPKGSFSTLEIQRTEQGDSAMYLCASSSYRGREKLFFGSGTQLSVL.

CDR3 bases: TGTGCCAGCAGCTTCAGAAAGGGAGGCGGGGAGACCCAGTACTTC. This gives the protein CASSFRKGGGETQYF. This sequence joins TRBV7-2 and TRBJ2-5, with a possible D match to TRBD2 (6 bases). The V end was cut by 3 bases, the J end by 5 bases, with 16 bases between. The CDR3 spans 15 residues. The germline gives CDR1 SGHTA, CDR2 FQGNSA.

This clonotype was detected many times. The rearrangement uses TRBV10-3 and TRBJ1-3, with a possible D match to TRBD1 (5 bases). Germline CDR1 reads ENHRY; CDR2 reads SYGVKD. This CDR3 is built from 16 residues. Trimming left V 5 bases short and J 0 bases short, with 14 bases between. CDR3 bases: TGTGCCATCAGTCGCCAGACAGCTAACTCTGGAAACACCATATATTTT. Its translation: CAISRQTANSGNTIYF.

The V gene is TRBV25-1, the J gene TRBJ1-2; D ambiguous. The CDR3 length is 12 residues. V dropped 1 base and J dropped 8 bases, with 8 bases sitting between them. Germline V gene sequence: CDR1 MGHDK, CDR2 SYGVNS. CDR3 nucleotides: TGTGCCAGCAGTGAATTTGGGGTGGGCTACACCTTC. Protein product: CASSEFGVGYTF.

This clonotype was found a few times. The genes are TRBV7-2 and TRBJ2-7; 8 bases line up with TRBD2. Trimming cost V 5 bases and J 5 bases; bases outside gene matches: 8. CDR3 size: 14 residues. Germline V CDR1 and CDR2: SGHTA, FQGNSA. CDR3 in amino acids: CASSHQAGVNEQYF. The CDR3 DNA reads as TGTGCCAGCAGCCATCAAGCGGGAGTCAACGAGCAGTACTTC.

The chain couples TRBV15 to TRBJ1-5; no clear D gene. Germline V gives CDR1 LNHNV, CDR2 YYDKDF (reference sequence). The CDR3 is 12 residues long. V was shortened by 6 bases and J by 14 bases, with 17 bases between the two germline ends. In nucleotides, the CDR3 is TGTGCCACCAGAAACCCCGAACAAGCCGAGCATTTT. Translated: CATRNPEQAEHF. The entire variable domain, with the rest obtained from reference TRBV15 and TRBJ1-5, is as follows: DAMVIQNPRYQVTQFGKPVTLSCSQTLNHNVMYWYQQKSSQAPKLLFHYYDKDFNNEADTPDNFQSRRPNTSFCFLDIRSPGLGDTAMYLCATRNPEQAEHFGDGTRLSIL.